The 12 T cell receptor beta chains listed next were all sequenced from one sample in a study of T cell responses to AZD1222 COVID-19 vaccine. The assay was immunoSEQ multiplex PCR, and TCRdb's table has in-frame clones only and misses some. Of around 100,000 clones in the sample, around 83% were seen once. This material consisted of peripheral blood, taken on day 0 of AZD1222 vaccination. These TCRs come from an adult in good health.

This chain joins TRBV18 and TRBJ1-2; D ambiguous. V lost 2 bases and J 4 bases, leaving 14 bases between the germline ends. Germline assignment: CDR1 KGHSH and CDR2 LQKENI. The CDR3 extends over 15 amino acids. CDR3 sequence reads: CASSPLERKIYGYTF. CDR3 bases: TGTGCCAGCTCACCATTAGAAAGAAAAATCTATGGCTACACCTTC. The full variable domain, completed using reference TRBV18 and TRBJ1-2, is NAGVMQNPRHLVRRRGQEARLRCSPMKGHSHVYWYRQLPEEGLKFMVYLQKENIIDESGMPKERFSAEFPKEGPSILRIQQVVRGDSAAYFCASSPLERKIYGYTFGSGTRLTVV.

This chain's CDR3 is CASSQFRRQGANNEQFF. CDR3 nucleotide sequence: TGTGCCAGCAGCCAATTCCGAAGACAGGGGGCAAACAATGAGCAGTTCTTC. The chain employs TRBV3-1 (or the pseudogene TRBV3-2) and TRBJ2-1; TRBD1 matches at 10 bases. Per germline, CDR1 LGHDT and CDR2 YNNKEL (reference sequence). The ends lost 2 bases at V and 5 bases at J; junction bases unmatched: 9. CDR3 length: 17 residues.

The CDR3 DNA reads as TGTGCCAGCACCACAAGGGGGGCAGGGGGAGATACGCAGTATTTT. Protein sequence: CASTTRGAGGDTQYF. The chain couples TRBV3-1 (or the pseudogene TRBV3-2) to TRBJ2-3, with D perhaps matching TRBD1 (7 bases). With 7 bases removed from V and 5 bases from J, the gap between germline ends came to 19 bases. Germline CDR1 LGHDT, CDR2 YNNKEL (reference sequence). CDR3 size: 15 residues.

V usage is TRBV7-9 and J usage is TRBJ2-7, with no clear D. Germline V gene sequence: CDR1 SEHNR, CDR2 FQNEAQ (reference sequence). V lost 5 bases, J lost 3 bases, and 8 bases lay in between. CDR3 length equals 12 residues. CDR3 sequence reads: CASSTGDYEQYF. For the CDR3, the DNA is TGTGCCAGCAGCACGGGCGACTACGAGCAGTACTTC. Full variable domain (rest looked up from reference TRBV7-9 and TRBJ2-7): DTGVSQNPRHKITKRGQNVTFRCDPISEHNRLYWYRQTLGQGPEFLTYFQNEAQLEKSRLLSDRFSAERPKGSFSTLEIQRTEQGDSAMYLCASSTGDYEQYFGPGTRLTVT.

CDR3 coding DNA: TGTGCCAGTAGTCAGAGGTCATACGGAAACACCATATATTTT. It translates to CASSQRSYGNTIYF. V and J are TRBV19 and TRBJ1-3; D remains unclear. The germline CDR1 and CDR2 sequences are LNHDA and SQIVND (reference sequence). CDR3 length: 14 amino acids. The V end was cut by 5 bases, the J end by 4 bases, with 12 bases between.

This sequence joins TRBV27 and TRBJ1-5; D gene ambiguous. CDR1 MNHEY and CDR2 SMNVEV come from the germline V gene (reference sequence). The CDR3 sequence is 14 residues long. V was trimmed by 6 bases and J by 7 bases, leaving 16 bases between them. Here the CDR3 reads CASSGRLPGQPQHF. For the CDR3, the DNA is TGTGCCAGCAGCGGCCGTCTACCTGGCCAGCCCCAGCATTTT.

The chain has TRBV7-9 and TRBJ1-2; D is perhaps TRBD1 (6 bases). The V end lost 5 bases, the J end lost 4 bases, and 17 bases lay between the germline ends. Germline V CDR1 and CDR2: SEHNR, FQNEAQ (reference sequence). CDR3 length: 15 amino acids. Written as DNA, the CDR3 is TGTGCCAGCAGCCCCGAGGCAGGGGCAGGCTATGGCTACACCTTC. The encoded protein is CASSPEAGAGYGYTF.

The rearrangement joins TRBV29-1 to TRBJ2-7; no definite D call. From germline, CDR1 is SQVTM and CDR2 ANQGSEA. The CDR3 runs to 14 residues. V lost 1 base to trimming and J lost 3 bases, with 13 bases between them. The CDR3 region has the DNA TGCAGCGTTGAAGGGGCCCCCGACAACTACGAGCAGTACTTC. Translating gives CSVEGAPDNYEQYF.

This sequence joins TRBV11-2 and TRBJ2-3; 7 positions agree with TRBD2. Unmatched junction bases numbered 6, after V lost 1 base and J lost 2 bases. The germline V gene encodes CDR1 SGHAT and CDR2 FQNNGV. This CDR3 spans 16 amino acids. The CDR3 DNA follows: TGTGCCAGCAGCTTAGGAGGACTAGTCGCCACAGATACGCAGTATTTT. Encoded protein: CASSLGGLVATDTQYF.

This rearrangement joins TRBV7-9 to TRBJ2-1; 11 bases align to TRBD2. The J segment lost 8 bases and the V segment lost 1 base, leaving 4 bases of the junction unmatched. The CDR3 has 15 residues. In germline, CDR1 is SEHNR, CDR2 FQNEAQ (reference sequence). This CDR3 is CASSLGGTSGDEQFF. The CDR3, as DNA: TGTGCCAGCAGCTTAGGTGGGACTAGCGGCGATGAGCAGTTCTTC.

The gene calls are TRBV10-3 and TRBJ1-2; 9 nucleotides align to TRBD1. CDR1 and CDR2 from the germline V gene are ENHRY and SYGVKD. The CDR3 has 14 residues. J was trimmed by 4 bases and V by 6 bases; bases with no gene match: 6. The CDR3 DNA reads TGTGCCATCAGCGGGACAGGGTATAGCTATGGCTACACCTTC. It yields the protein CAISGTGYSYGYTF.

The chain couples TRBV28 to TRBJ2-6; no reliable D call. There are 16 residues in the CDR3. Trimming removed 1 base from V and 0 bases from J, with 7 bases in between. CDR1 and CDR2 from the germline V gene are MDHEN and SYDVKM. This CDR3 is CASSLFQASGANVLTF. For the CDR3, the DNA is TGTGCCAGCAGTTTATTTCAGGCCTCTGGGGCCAACGTCCTGACTTTC.